The 26 T cell receptor beta chains in this list originate from one sample, sequenced in a study of early T cells in non-severe SARS-CoV-2 infection (dated by TCRdb to about 2021). Library preparation used 5' RACE. The sequencer was a NextSeq 500. TCRdb applied fastp at Q25 and MiXCR to the public reads, then kept only in-frame beta chains. Each entry merges the rows of one CDR3 protein and shows their most common DNA and genes. Counted in this sample were some 70,000 distinct CDR3 sequences; 9.1% of them appeared once. Approximately 3% of the sample rests with the top ten. The sequenced sample was whole blood. All receptors derive from an adult who was a healthcare worker with PCR-confirmed SARS-CoV-2 infection or an uninfected control (not recorded which).

This clonotype was recorded a few times. This sequence joins TRBV20-1 and TRBJ1-5, with D possibly being TRBD1 (5 bases). This CDR3 is built from 13 residues. CDR1 DFQATT and CDR2 SNEGSKA come from the germline V gene (reference sequence). The CDR3 DNA is TGCAGGATTCGGCAGGGTTTTATCAAGCCCCAGCATTTT. Encoded protein: CRIRQGFIKPQHF.

This clonotype was counted ten times or more. The J gene is TRBJ2-1, the V gene TRBV27, with 10 bases matching TRBD2. The junction had 7 bases not matched to a gene; V was cut back by 4 bases and J by 4 bases. Germline assignment: CDR1 MNHEY and CDR2 SMNVEV (reference sequence). This CDR3 has 16 amino acids. The CDR3 DNA reads TGTGCCAGCAGTTCCCCCGGGACTAGCGTTTACAATGAGCAGTTCTTC. It encodes CASSSPGTSVYNEQFF.

A few counts support this clonotype. CDR3 amino acids: CASSDGVGGGIQYF. Written as DNA, the CDR3 is TGTGCCAGCAGTGACGGAGTGGGGGGCGGCATTCAGTACTTC. The genes are TRBV2 and TRBJ2-4; D is possibly TRBD1 or TRBD2 (6 bases each). V dropped 3 bases and J dropped 9 bases, with 15 bases sitting between them. The CDR3 has 14 amino acids. The germline CDR1 and CDR2 sequences are SNHLY and FYNNEI.

This clonotype was recorded only once. The J gene is TRBJ2-1, the V gene TRBV6-5; tentative D call: TRBD2 (7 bases). Germline loops: CDR1 MNHEY, CDR2 SVGAGI. V lost 9 bases and J 9 bases, leaving 12 bases between the germline ends. The CDR3 consists of 11 residues. The CDR3 loop is CASKGGGEQFF. The CDR3, as DNA: TGTGCCAGTAAAGGGGGGGGTGAGCAGTTCTTC.

This clonotype was recorded a few times. The rearrangement uses TRBV28 and TRBJ1-2, with D possibly being TRBD1 (6 bases). Germline values: CDR1 MDHEN, CDR2 SYDVKM. The CDR3 consists of 12 residues. V gave up 7 bases and J gave up 8 bases, with 14 bases separating them. The CDR3 protein is CASTDRSWGYTF. CDR3 DNA sequence: TGTGCCAGCACGGACAGATCCTGGGGCTACACCTTC.

The V and J genes are TRBV20-1 and TRBJ1-1, with TRBD1 matching 9 bases. Per germline, CDR1 DFQATT and CDR2 SNEGSKA (reference sequence). The CDR3 sequence is 15 residues long. J gave up 5 bases and V 2 bases, and 9 bases lay outside the gene matches. CDR3 bases: TGCAGTGCTAGACCCCCGACAGGGGGGAGGACTGAAGCTTTCTTT. Its translation: CSARPPTGGRTEAFF.

V gene TRBV14 combines with J gene TRBJ1-1; D is ambiguous. CDR1 is SGHDN, CDR2 FVKESK, per germline. CDR3 length: 14 residues. Between the trimmed V and J ends, which lost 0 bases and 11 bases, there was a span of 16 bases. This CDR3 reads CASSQDVGAHRAFF. DNA for the CDR3: TGTGCCAGCAGCCAAGATGTTGGAGCACACCGCGCTTTCTTT.

The table lists this clonotype with a few counts. The rearrangement joins TRBV19 to TRBJ1-4; a weak D match, TRBD1 (5 bases). This CDR3 has 14 residues. The germline CDR1 and CDR2 sequences are LNHDA and SQIVND (reference sequence). V was clipped by 6 bases and J by 3 bases, with 11 bases between them. This CDR3 reads CASSLAGPNEKLFF. Here the CDR3 DNA reads TGTGCCAGTAGCTTGGCGGGGCCTAATGAAAAACTGTTTTTT.

A few counts support this clonotype. The chain combines TRBV29-1 with TRBJ2-1, with 10 positions matching TRBD1. From germline, CDR1 is SQVTM and CDR2 ANQGSEA. V lost 1 base and J lost 10; bases outside the gene matches: 10. The CDR3 spans 15 residues. This CDR3 reads CSVEGVRDRGVEQFF. CDR3 bases: TGCAGCGTTGAAGGGGTCCGGGACAGGGGAGTAGAGCAGTTCTTC.

This clonotype was seen only a few times. V usage is TRBV19 and J usage is TRBJ2-7; possibly TRBD2 for D (6 bases). Trimming shortened V by 5 bases and J by 3 bases, and 14 bases separated the two germline ends. Germline V lookup: CDR1 LNHDA, CDR2 SQIVND (reference sequence). This CDR3 is built from 14 residues. CDR3 in DNA: TGTGCCAGTAGTGCCCGGACTATGATCTACGAGCAGTACTTC. Encoded protein: CASSARTMIYEQYF.

This clonotype was seen many times. The chain carries TRBV6-6 and TRBJ1-2; TRBD1 aligns across 8 bases. Germline V CDR1 and CDR2: MNHNY, SVGAGI (reference sequence). The CDR3 consists of 14 residues. The V segment lost 5 bases and the J segment 4 bases; nucleotides outside the gene matches: 6. The CDR3 DNA sequence: TGTGCCAGCAGTAACCAGGGACAGGCCTATGGCTACACCTTC. It translates to CASSNQGQAYGYTF.

This clonotype occurred many times. This chain joins TRBV20-1 and TRBJ1-4; D may be TRBD1 (6 bases). Germline CDR1 is DFQATT and CDR2 is SNEGSKA (reference sequence). Trimming took off 3 bases at V and 8 bases at J, with 7 bases between the two ends. The CDR3 covers 11 residues. The CDR3 is CSASRGEKLFF. The CDR3 nucleotides read TGCAGTGCTAGCAGGGGAGAAAAACTGTTTTTT.

The chain joins TRBV7-9 to TRBJ1-2; D gene uncertain. V was pared by 5 bases and J by 7 bases, with 11 bases between. The CDR3 totals 12 residues. Germline assignment: CDR1 SEHNR and CDR2 FQNEAQ (reference sequence). The CDR3 DNA is TGTGCCAGCAGCCTTTCGGGGAGTGGCTACACCTTC. As protein: CASSLSGSGYTF.

This clonotype has only a few counts. The chain is built from TRBV19 and TRBJ2-7; TRBD1 aligns across 8 bases. J lost 4 bases, V lost 5 bases, and 10 bases had no gene match. This CDR3 comprises 15 residues. Germline CDR1 and CDR2: LNHDA and SQIVND (reference sequence). The CDR3 sequence is CASSLGQGASYEQYF. CDR3 in DNA: TGTGCCAGTAGTCTGGGCCAGGGGGCCTCATACGAGCAGTACTTC.

This clonotype appeared a few times. The chain has TRBV18 and TRBJ2-1; 7 positions agree with TRBD2. CDR1 is KGHSH, CDR2 LQKENI, per germline. The CDR3 has 15 amino acids. V gave up 5 bases and J gave up 6 bases; unmatched junction bases: 10. The CDR3 protein is CASSRLAFPLNEQFF. The CDR3 nucleotides read TGTGCCAGCTCAAGACTAGCCTTTCCCCTCAATGAGCAGTTCTTC.

This clonotype was detected a few times. Relative to the germline gene, one junction end is altered; a read error may explain this. The genes are TRBV20-1 and TRBJ2-7; 7 bases are shared with TRBD2. The CDR3 covers 17 residues. Looked up from germline, CDR1 is DFQATT and CDR2 is SNEGSKA (reference sequence). The DNA of the CDR3 is TGCAGTGCCAGAGGGAGGGCCTCGCCTACGAGCGGCCACGAGCAGTACTTC. It translates to CSARGRASPTSGHEQYF.

In its sample, this clonotype was seen many times. The chain has TRBV29-1 and TRBJ1-4, with D hard to call. V gave up 2 bases and J gave up 11 bases, with 15 bases separating them. This CDR3 comprises 13 residues. The germline gives CDR1 SQVTM, CDR2 ANQGSEA. CDR3 sequence reads: CSVEQDYGAKLFF. CDR3 coding DNA: TGCAGCGTTGAACAGGATTACGGCGCTAAACTGTTTTTT.

There are a few counts of this clonotype. The genes are TRBV24-1 and TRBJ2-1; 12 nucleotides agree with TRBD2. Germline trimming cut 3 bases from V and 8 bases from J; bases unmatched to any gene: 7. This CDR3 contains 16 residues. The germline V gene encodes CDR1 KGHDR and CDR2 SFDVKD. CDR3 sequence (DNA): TGTGCCACCAGTGATCGCCTAGCGGGAGGGCCCCATGAGCAGTTCTTC. It is translated as CATSDRLAGGPHEQFF.

This clonotype was recorded at least ten times. The chain combines TRBV7-2 with TRBJ2-7, with 12 bases aligning to TRBD2. CDR3 size: 14 residues. V was pared by 5 bases and J by 11 bases, with 10 bases of the junction left unmatched. Germline-derived CDR1 and CDR2 are SGHTA and FQGNSA. Here the CDR3 DNA reads TGTGCCAGCAGCCTATGGACTAGCGGGACGGGGAAGTACTTC. Translated: CASSLWTSGTGKYF.

This clonotype was detected many times. The J gene is TRBJ2-3, the V gene TRBV20-1; D is undetermined. Trimming cost V 6 bases and J 5 bases, with 9 bases left between them. Germline V gives CDR1 DFQATT, CDR2 SNEGSKA (reference sequence). The CDR3 covers 11 residues. CDR3 sequence: CSADTGDTQYF. The DNA for the CDR3 is TGCAGTGCAGACACCGGAGATACGCAGTATTTT.

A few counts support this clonotype. The chain recombines TRBV11-2 with TRBJ2-5; 7 bases are a match to TRBD1. The CDR3 length is 15 residues. V trimming: 3 bases; J trimming: 5 bases; junction bases outside the gene matches: 9. The V gene's germline CDR1 is SGHAT and CDR2 FQNNGV. CDR3 loop: CASSLSGQYEETQYF. The CDR3 nucleotides read TGTGCCAGCAGCTTGTCGGGACAGTATGAGGAGACCCAGTACTTC.

This clonotype occurred a few times. This sequence joins TRBV5-1 and TRBJ2-2; perhaps D is TRBD1 or TRBD2 (5 bases each). There are 15 residues in the CDR3. The V gene's germline CDR1 is SGHRS and CDR2 YFSETQ. V gave up 2 bases and J gave up 3 bases, with 11 bases separating them. The CDR3 reads CASSFQGVDTGELFF. CDR3 bases: TGCGCCAGCAGCTTCCAGGGAGTAGACACCGGGGAGCTGTTTTTT.

In its sample, this clonotype was seen a few times. This rearrangement joins TRBV15 to TRBJ1-1; 8 bases agree with TRBD1. In germline, CDR1 is LNHNV, CDR2 YYDKDF (reference sequence). V dropped 0 bases and J dropped 11; count of bases not matched to a gene: 8. The CDR3 extends over 14 amino acids. CDR3 sequence reads: CATSRDRTGSTAFF. The CDR3 region has the DNA TGTGCCACCAGCAGAGATCGGACAGGGAGTACCGCTTTCTTT. The full variable domain, rest sourced from reference TRBV15 and TRBJ1-1, is DAMVIQNPRYQVTQFGKPVTLSCSQTLNHNVMYWYQQKSSQAPKLLFHYYDKDFNNEADTPDNFQSRRPNTSFCFLDIRSPGLGDTAMYLCATSRDRTGSTAFFGQGTRLTVV.

This clonotype was counted only a few times. The V and J genes are TRBV6-6 and TRBJ2-7; 11 nucleotides agree with TRBD2. This CDR3 has 16 amino acids. With 5 bases clipped from V and 0 bases from J, the junction kept 6 bases outside the gene matches. The germline gives CDR1 MNHNY, CDR2 SVGAGI (reference sequence). CDR3: CASSTSTSGSSYEQYF. The CDR3 region has the DNA TGTGCCAGCAGTACGAGCACTAGCGGGAGCTCCTACGAGCAGTACTTC.

This clonotype was observed at least ten times. This chain connects TRBV30 to TRBJ2-4, with 9 bases matching TRBD1. Per germline, CDR1 GTSNPN and CDR2 SVGIG (reference sequence). The CDR3 length is 11 residues. With V trimmed by 3 bases and J by 15 bases, 6 bases remained unmatched. The CDR3 DNA reads TGTGCCTGGAGCACCGGGACAGGGAGGTACTTC. Residues: CAWSTGTGRYF.

The genes are TRBV5-1 and TRBJ2-7, with a tentative D call TRBD1 (5 bases). Trimming took 4 bases from V and 6 from J, leaving 17 bases between them. Germline V lookup: CDR1 SGHRS, CDR2 YFSETQ. The CDR3 has 14 amino acids. In nucleotides, the CDR3 is TGCGCCAGCAGCATAAGCCTAAGTACAGGCGAGCAGTACTTC. Encoded protein: CASSISLSTGEQYF.